The entry that follows covers one T cell receptor (beta chain) sequence. The V and J ends lost 5 bases and 7 bases respectively, with 8 bases between them. This CDR3 is 12 amino acids long. The germline CDR1 and CDR2 sequences are SEHNR and FQNEAQ (reference sequence). The data were taken from a study of blood T cell repertoires in COVID-19. The wider study: Some COVID-19 samples were acute and others convalescent; all came from the United States, Italy and Spain. Nucleic acid was either cDNA or gDNA, and it came from T cells, B-cell-depleted T cells, or PBMCs.

Authors' analysis steps: Amplification of reference gene primers was used by the study to estimate nucleated cell counts. Assay used: immunoSEQ multiplex PCR; TCRdb lists only in-frame clones, some missing. D and trimming were read from the DNA, whereas the V and J calls and clone size are those reported in that table. Among roughly 140,000 clones listed, roughly 90% were seen once. This TCR was recovered from a man in his sixties or seventies with acute or convalescent COVID-19. What was sequenced was peripheral blood. The rearrangement joins TRBV7-9 to TRBJ2-2; D gene unclear. As DNA, the CDR3 is TGTGCCAGCAGCCCGAGTCTCGGGGAGCTGTTTTTT. It specifies CASSPSLGELFF.